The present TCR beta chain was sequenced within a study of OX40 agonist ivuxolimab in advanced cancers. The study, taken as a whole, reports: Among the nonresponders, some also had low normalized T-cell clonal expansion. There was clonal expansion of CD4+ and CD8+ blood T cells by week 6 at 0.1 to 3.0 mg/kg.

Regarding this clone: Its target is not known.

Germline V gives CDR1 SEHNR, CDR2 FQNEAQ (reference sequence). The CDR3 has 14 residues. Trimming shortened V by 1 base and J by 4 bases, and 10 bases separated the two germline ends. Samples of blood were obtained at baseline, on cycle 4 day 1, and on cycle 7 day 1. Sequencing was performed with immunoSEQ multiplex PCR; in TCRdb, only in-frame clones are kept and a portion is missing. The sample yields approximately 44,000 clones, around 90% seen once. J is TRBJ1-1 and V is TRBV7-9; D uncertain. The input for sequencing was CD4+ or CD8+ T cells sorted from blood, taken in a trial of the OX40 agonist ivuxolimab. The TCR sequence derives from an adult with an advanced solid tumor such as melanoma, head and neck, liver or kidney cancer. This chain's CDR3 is CASSLEGGGTEAFF. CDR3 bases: TGTGCCAGCAGCTTAGAGGGAGGTGGCACTGAAGCTTTCTTT. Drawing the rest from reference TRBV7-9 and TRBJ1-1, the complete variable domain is DTGVSQNPRHKITKRGQNVTFRCDPISEHNRLYWYRQTLGQGPEFLTYFQNEAQLEKSRLLSDRFSAERPKGSFSTLEIQRTEQGDSAMYLCASSLEGGGTEAFFGQGTRLTVV.